The source of this TCR beta chain is a study of shared clonotypes between healthy human individuals. Study-level background: Donors had three CD4 naive, three CD4 memory, two CD8 naive and one CD8 memory plate apiece. Broader study findings: Non-shared clonotypes displayed generation probabilities falling below those of clonotypes present in all four donors. Generally, estimated richness proved larger in naive subsets than it did in memory subsets.

Sequenced by immunoSEQ multiplex PCR; TCRdb stores in-frame clones only, minus some. Among under 2,000,000 clones, less than 95% were seen once, and the ten largest hold 1% to 1.5%. Positively selected for CCR7, the CD45RO-negative cells used as naive CD8 cells excluded terminally differentiated effector memory CD45RA+ cells. Donors comprised healthy HIV-negative adults lacking recent acute infections or vaccinations. About this clone itself: Its antigen remains unknown.

Per the germline V gene, CDR1 is SGDLS and CDR2 is YYNGEE. J lost 6 bases, V lost 4 bases, and 6 bases had no gene match. The CDR3 contains 14 residues. Sequencing used naive CD8+ T cells sorted from blood. This chain joins TRBV9 and TRBJ2-1; 8 bases map to TRBD2. The sequence derives from a man between 18 and 29 years old in good health. CDR3 in amino acids: CASSWAGGSNEQFF. The DNA for the CDR3 is TGTGCCAGCAGCTGGGCGGGAGGCAGCAATGAGCAGTTCTTC.